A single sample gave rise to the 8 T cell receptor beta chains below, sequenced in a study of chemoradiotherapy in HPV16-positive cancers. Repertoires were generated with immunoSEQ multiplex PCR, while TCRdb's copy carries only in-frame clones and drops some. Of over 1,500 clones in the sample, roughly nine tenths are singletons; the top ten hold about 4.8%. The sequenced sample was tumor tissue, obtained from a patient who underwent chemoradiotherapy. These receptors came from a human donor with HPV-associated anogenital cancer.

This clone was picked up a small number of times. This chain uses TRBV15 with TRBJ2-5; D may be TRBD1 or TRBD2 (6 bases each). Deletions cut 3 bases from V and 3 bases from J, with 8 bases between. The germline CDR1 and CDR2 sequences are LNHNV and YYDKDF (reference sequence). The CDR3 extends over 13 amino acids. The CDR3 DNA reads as TGTGCCACCAGCAGCGGGGGCAAAGAGACCCAGTACTTC. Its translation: CATSSGGKETQYF.

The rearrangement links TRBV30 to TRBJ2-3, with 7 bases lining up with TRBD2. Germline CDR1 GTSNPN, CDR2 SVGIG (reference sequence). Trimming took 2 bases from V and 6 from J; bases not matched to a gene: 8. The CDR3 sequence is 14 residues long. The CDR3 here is CAWSKGGGRDTQYF. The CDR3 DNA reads TGTGCCTGGAGTAAAGGCGGGGGACGGGATACGCAGTATTTT. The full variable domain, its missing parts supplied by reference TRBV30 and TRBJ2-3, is SQTIHQWPATLVQPVGSPLSLECTVEGTSNPNLYWYRQAAGRGLQLLFYSVGIGQISSEVPQNLSASRPQDRQFILSSKKLLLSDSGFYLCAWSKGGGRDTQYFGPGTRLTVL.

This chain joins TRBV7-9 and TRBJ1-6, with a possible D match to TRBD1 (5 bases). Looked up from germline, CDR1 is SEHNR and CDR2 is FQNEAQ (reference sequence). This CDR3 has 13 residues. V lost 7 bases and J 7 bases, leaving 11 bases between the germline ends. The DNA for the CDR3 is TGTGCCAGCATGGGACTGACCAATTCACCCCTCCACTTT. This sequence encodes CASMGLTNSPLHF. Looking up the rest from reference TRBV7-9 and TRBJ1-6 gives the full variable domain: DTGVSQNPRHKITKRGQNVTFRCDPISEHNRLYWYRQTLGQGPEFLTYFQNEAQLEKSRLLSDRFSAERPKGSFSTLEIQRTEQGDSAMYLCASMGLTNSPLHFGNGTRLTVT.

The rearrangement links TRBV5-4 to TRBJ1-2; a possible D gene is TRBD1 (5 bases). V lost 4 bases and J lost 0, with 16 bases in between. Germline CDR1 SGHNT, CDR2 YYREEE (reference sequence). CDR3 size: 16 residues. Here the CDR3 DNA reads TGTGCCAGCAGCCCTAAACCTACAGGAACTAACTATGGCTACACCTTC. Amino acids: CASSPKPTGTNYGYTF.

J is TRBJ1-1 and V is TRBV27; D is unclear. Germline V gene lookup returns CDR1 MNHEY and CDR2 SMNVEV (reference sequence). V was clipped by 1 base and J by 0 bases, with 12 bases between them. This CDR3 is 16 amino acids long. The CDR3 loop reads CASSLLENAMNTEAFF. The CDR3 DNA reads TGTGCCAGCAGTTTATTGGAGAACGCAATGAACACTGAAGCTTTCTTT.

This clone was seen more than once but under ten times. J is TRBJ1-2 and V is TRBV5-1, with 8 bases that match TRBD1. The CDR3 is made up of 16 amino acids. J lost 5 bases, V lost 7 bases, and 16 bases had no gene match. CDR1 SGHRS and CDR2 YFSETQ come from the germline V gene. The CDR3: CASRTGGQVLGYGYTF. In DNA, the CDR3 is TGCGCCAGCCGCACTGGGGGACAGGTCCTAGGTTATGGCTACACCTTC.

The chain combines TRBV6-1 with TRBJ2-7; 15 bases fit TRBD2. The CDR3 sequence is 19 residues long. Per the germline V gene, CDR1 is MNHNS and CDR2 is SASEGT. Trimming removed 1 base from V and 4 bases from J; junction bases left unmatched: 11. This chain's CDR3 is CASSEGSVGLAGGRYEQYF. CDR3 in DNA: TGTGCCAGCAGTGAAGGGAGCGTAGGACTAGCGGGGGGGCGTTACGAGCAGTACTTC.

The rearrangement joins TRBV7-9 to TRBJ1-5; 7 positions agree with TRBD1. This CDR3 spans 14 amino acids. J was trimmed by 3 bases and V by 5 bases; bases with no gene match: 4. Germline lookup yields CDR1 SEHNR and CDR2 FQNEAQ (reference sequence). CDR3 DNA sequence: TGTGCCAGCAGCCTAGGACAGGTCAATCAGCCCCAGCATTTT. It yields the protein CASSLGQVNQPQHF.